A selection of T cell receptor beta chains follows, all from one sample in a study of chemoradiotherapy in HPV16-positive cancers. Method: immunoSEQ multiplex PCR; TCRdb's copy keeps in-frame clones and lacks some. This table has fewer than 35,000 clones, 85% to 95% appearing once. Material: blood, obtained from a patient who underwent chemoradiotherapy. The origin of the receptors is a human donor with HPV-associated anogenital cancer. Each CDR3 is given with its conserved first and last residue. D genes are given only for firm matches. For some rows the clone size is stated as once, few or many, or as a class when expanded; others skip it.

D gene	CDR3 length	V gene	J gene	clone size	CDR3 protein	CDR3 DNA
.	17	TRBV11-2	TRBJ2-3	.	CASSLGGVAVGTDTQYF	TGTGCCAGCAGCTTAGGGGGAGTAGCGGTGGGCACAGATACGCAGTATTTT
.	16	TRBV6-5	TRBJ2-1	.	CASSYLKGSSYNEQFF	TGTGCCAGCAGTTACTTAAAGGGGTCTTCCTACAATGAGCAGTTCTTC
.	13	TRBV5-1	TRBJ1-4	.	CASRLGGNEKLFF	TGCGCCAGCAGACTAGGGGGGAATGAAAAACTGTTTTTT
.	15	TRBV18	TRBJ2-3	.	CASSPLGGSTDTQYF	TGTGCCAGCTCACCACTGGGCGGGTCCACAGATACGCAGTATTTT
.	15	TRBV7-2	TRBJ1-2	.	CASSLALVVGDGYTF	TGTGCCAGCAGCTTAGCTTTGGTTGTGGGGGATGGCTACACCTTC
.	14	TRBV19	TRBJ1-1	.	CASSIWTDNTEAFF	TGTGCCAGTAGTATCTGGACAGACAACACTGAAGCTTTCTTT
TRBD1	17	TRBV18	TRBJ1-5	.	CASSPGQGNPSNQPQHF	TGTGCCAGCTCACCAGGACAGGGAAATCCGAGTAATCAGCCCCAGCATTTT
.	18	TRBV7-2	TRBJ1-1	.	CASSPLRAGIRMNTEAFF	TGTGCCAGCAGCCCCTTAAGGGCAGGGATTCGTATGAACACTGAAGCTTTCTTT
TRBD1	17	TRBV18	TRBJ1-4	.	CASSPPDRGGTNEKLFF	TGTGCCAGCTCACCCCCGGACAGGGGAGGCACTAATGAAAAACTGTTTTTT
TRBD1	16	TRBV4-1	TRBJ2-7	.	CASSQGGRGRGDEQYF	TGCGCCAGCAGCCAAGGGGGAAGGGGGCGAGGGGACGAGCAGTACTTC
TRBD1	15	TRBV7-9	TRBJ1-2	.	CASSLVSDRGYGYTF	TGTGCCAGCAGCTTAGTATCGGACAGGGGTTATGGCTACACCTTC
TRBD1	17	TRBV19	TRBJ2-3	.	CASSFRGQVSSTDTQYF	TGTGCCAGTAGTTTCCGTGGACAGGTTTCTAGCACAGATACGCAGTATTTT
TRBD1	17	TRBV5-6	TRBJ1-5	once	CASSSNDRAWSNQPQHF	TGTGCCAGCAGCTCGAATGACAGGGCCTGGAGCAATCAGCCCCAGCATTTT
.	16	TRBV19	TRBJ2-3	.	CASTLHNRVWTDTQYF	TGTGCCAGTACTCTCCACAACAGGGTTTGGACAGATACGCAGTATTTT
TRBD1	14	TRBV28	TRBJ1-5	few	CASRTGQGGQPQHF	TGTGCCAGCAGGACTGGACAGGGAGGACAGCCCCAGCATTTT
.	15	TRBV19	TRBJ2-2	.	CASSIYGTYTGELFF	TGTGCCAGTAGTATTTATGGGACTTACACCGGGGAGCTGTTTTTT
.	15	TRBV27	TRBJ2-1	.	CASSLGRSSYNEQFF	TGTGCCAGCAGTTTGGGCAGAAGCTCCTACAATGAGCAGTTCTTC